The entry below gives a single T cell receptor beta chain sequence along with its context. Its antigen remains unknown. In the authors' workflow: ImmunoSEQ only sent back junction sequences with no quality scores, so filtering was done differently. Data came from immunoSEQ multiplex PCR; TCRdb stores just in-frame clones and leaves some out. The V and J calls and clone size were taken over from that table, and D and trimming were inferred from the DNA. The repertoire holds roughly 850,000 clones, with roughly 96% as singletons. Positively selected for CCR7, the CD45RO-negative cells used as naive CD8 cells excluded terminally differentiated effector memory CD45RA+ cells. The CDR3 sequence is 15 residues long. Germline lookup yields CDR1 MNHEY and CDR2 SMNVEV (reference sequence). V lost 0 bases to trimming and J lost 8 bases, with 13 bases between them. The source of the sample is a study of shared clonotypes between healthy human individuals. General study points: Compared with memory subsets, naive subsets generally had larger estimated richness. Collection of samples was limited to blood; tissue repertoires likely differ. With a handful of donors compared, 4.5% to 6.5% of naive CD4 clonotypes were shared.

V and J are TRBV27 and TRBJ1-4; no clear D gene. Sequencing was performed on naive CD8+ T cells sorted from blood. The sequence derives from a young man in good health. The CDR3 DNA follows: TGTGCCAGCAGTTTATCAACGGGTCAGAAAGAAAAACTGTTTTTT. Its translation is CASSLSTGQKEKLFF.